This TCR beta chain was profiled in a study of cytomegalovirus exposure and HLA in healthy donors (dated by TCRdb to about 2017). Notes on the research overall: An earlier analysis of some 600 of the donors reported about 300 Gb of sequence data and 117 million unique TCR beta sequences obtained from 150 million to 200 million T cells. In the later analysis, no new phenotypic data were used to find candidate immune exposures; instead, reliance was placed on TCR beta sequences and their occurrence across donors. Of the 398 genotyped donors, roughly 85% fell in the genetic ancestry cluster associated with self-reported Caucasian donors. HLA typing covered class I and class II loci at four-digit resolution. Across approximately 420 genotyped donors of the cohort, an average of about 250,000 unique TCR beta nucleotide sequences per donor were sequenced, and roughly 20% of those sequences were non-productive. Using immunosequencing, the study profiled T cell repertoires from about 610 subjects and related those repertoires to cytomegalovirus serostatus. A later genetic analysis took genome-wide SNP genotypes for about three fifths of the roughly 700 donors and used that subset as a discovery cohort. The study combined high-throughput TCR immunosequencing, statistical association of individual TCRs with disease status, and machine learning to predict cytomegalovirus infection status. In a later analysis, previously published TCR beta repertoires from 600 to 850 donors were re-analyzed and high-resolution HLA genotyping was added so that TCR occurrence patterns could be studied. Besides the first cohort of roughly 660 subjects, a separate validation cohort made up of over 100 different subjects was used. An earlier analysis of approximately 580 of the donors used high-throughput TCR beta sequencing to judge whether each TCR beta V gene segment behaved as functional or pseudogenic. The study aimed to test whether signatures of past pathogen exposure could be identified by cataloging public T cell receptors. Every discovery cohort repertoire had been produced on one sequencing platform. Typing coverage varied by locus: about 620-630 donors for A, B, C, DRB1 and DQB1; about 520 for DQA1; around 610 for DPA1; approximately 490 for DPB1. About five DR-DQ haplotypes were treated as single units for association and clustering because of strong linkage in the cohort. Alongside the repertoire data, information on donor age, sex, ethnicity and CMV serostatus was compiled. About 310 gigabases of sequencing data and tens of millions of unique TCR sequences were included in an early release covering 550 to 800 HLA-typed donors.

Turning to this clone: The antigen it recognizes is unknown. Base qualities are not at hand, and no much larger clone is one base apart.

Preparation of the library involved the immunoSEQ multiplex PCR assay. The multiplex PCR relied on a mix of 60 forward primers for TCR Vbeta segments and 13 reverse primers for TCR Jbeta segments. The CDR3 region of rearranged TCR beta genes was amplified from genomic DNA with a multiplex PCR assay. Amplified TCR beta libraries were sequenced as 87-base-pair reads on the Illumina HiSeq System. The published analysis was carried out like this. A later analysis tallied tens of millions of unique TCR beta chains across the 640 or so repertoires, and approximately 12 million of those chains were shared by two or more donors. Raw reads were error-corrected and collapsed into unique sequences by a nearest-neighbor algorithm in which closely related sequences were merged to remove PCR and sequencing errors. Alignment of CDR3 sequences to IMGT reference sequences was used to assign V, D and J gene segments. For a sequence to be retained, a match of at least six nucleotides to both a V gene segment and a J gene segment was required. Rearrangements were called productive when the CDR3 lacked stop codons and stayed in frame with V and J; all others were non-productive. Following IMGT convention, CDR3 was defined as the stretch from the second conserved V-encoded cysteine to the conserved J-encoded phenylalanine. Sequences without an unambiguous match to a single V gene segment were excluded from the earlier analysis of about 600 of the donors. An earlier analysis of some 610 of the donors called V segments functional above 56.7% productive rearrangements and segregating when the between-donor standard deviation exceeded 5%. A statistical classification framework was built for diagnosing cytomegalovirus status from the catalog of TCR beta chain sequences. In a later analysis, V and J genes were assigned by comparing TCR nucleotide sequences against IMGT/GENE-DB human TR gene sequences. In a later analysis, CDR3 sequences and most-parsimonious VDJ recombination scenarios were assigned using the TCRdist pipeline. In a later analysis, each TCR beta chain was defined by its CDR3 amino acid sequence together with its V-gene family, and reads without a unique V-gene family were excluded. As a way to deal with suspected cross-contamination and a sequencing artifact, a later analysis dropped roughly 600 nucleotide sequences that were highly shared and had low generation probability. In a later analysis, a clonal expansion index for each public chain was calculated from normalized within-repertoire ranks of inferred template counts. In a later analysis, generation probabilities were computed with a VDJ recombination model fitted to out-of-frame rearrangements, and the resulting probabilities were checked against IGoR. A later analysis scored TCR-TCR, TCR-HLA and TCR-CMV co-occurrence with hypergeometric tests, applying a repertoire-size bias correction to TCR pairs. False discovery rates were estimated in a later analysis by permuting HLA or CMV assignments 20 times. A later analysis grouped co-occurring TCRs with DBSCAN, adding TCRdist sequence similarity when clustering within HLA-allele-positive subsets. Repertoires with fewer than 30,000 or more than 120,000 public chains were left out of co-occurrence clustering, as were about five repertoires with anomalous nucleotide sharing. TCRdb provides this immuneACCESS table in a form limited to in-frame rearrangements. Some clones are lacking; in checked studies, under half of them reflect an unresolved V gene, and why the rest are absent is not known. V and J calls and clone size are given by that table; D and trimming were obtained from the DNA. The sample yields more than 140,000 clones; about 80% were counted once. The ten largest clones represent about 0.64% of the sample.

The cohort consisted of approximately 670 healthy bone marrow donors. Cohort members were all nominally healthy when sampled, although unrecorded immune exposures were likely present. The donor was CMV seronegative and belonged to the group of over 350 seronegative cohort members. A peripheral blood sample was provided by each donor, and peripheral blood mononuclear cells were used for TCR beta sequencing. Genomic DNA extraction from the blood cell samples was performed with the Qiagen DNeasy Blood Extraction Kit. What the research found in general, with its limitations: The only immune exposure information available for the cohort was CMV serostatus. In this cohort, only TCR beta chains were sequenced, and detectable features were limited by the absence of alpha or paired-chain data. A later genetic analysis associated a missense DCLRE1C variant with V-gene and J-gene trimming of TCR beta chains, and an independent cohort replicated the association. The classifier was reported to diagnose cytomegalovirus status with high specificity and sensitivity in both the original cohort and the validation cohort. A later analysis reported that several top co-occurrence clusters appeared linked to parvovirus B19, influenza, CMV and Epstein-Barr virus. The earlier analysis of a few hundred of the donors excluded over 15 rarely observed V segments, including chromosome 9 orphons, because counts were too low. Some IMGT-functional V segments, including TRBV6-2 and TRBV6-3, could not be distinguished by the 87-base-pair reads and were therefore excluded. Across donors, most TCR sequences were observed very rarely, whereas some public TCRs were present in many individuals. In vitro tests confirmed that a few of the cytomegalovirus-associated TCR beta chains recognize cytomegalovirus antigens. Linkage disequilibrium might explain the correlated functional status among segregating V segments, but an unknown experimental factor could not be ruled out. The study gave a list of about 160 TCR beta chains associated with cytomegalovirus. Because some donors lacked HLA typing at each locus, the association tests relied only on the typed subset. Broadly in line with IMGT annotations, most TCR beta V segments showed up in productive rearrangements about 87% or about 30% of the time in an earlier analysis of about 500 of the donors. The authors suggested that the approach could potentially be extended to other disease states and immunological phenotypes. The presence/absence analyses assumed that sequencing depth was roughly uniform across donors, and that assumption may not be true. A cluster of highly shared sequence variants was judged likely to represent a technical artifact of the sequencing pipeline. Specific HLA alleles were associated with roughly 17,000 TCR beta sequences at a false discovery rate of 0.05 in a later analysis. When HLA alleles, especially DR and DQ, strongly co-occurred, attributing TCR associations to individual alleles was difficult. A further reported finding was that TCR beta sequences accurately predicted the HLA-A and HLA-B alleles for most subjects in the first cohort. According to a later analysis, TCR association rates differed among HLA loci, with DRB1 alleles showing the most associated TCRs and HLA-C alleles showing the fewest. Most CMV-associated TCR beta chains appeared to be HLA-restricted in a later analysis, and the HLA associations seemed to be driven largely by CMV exposure. According to a later genetic analysis, donors in an Asian-associated ancestry cluster had fewer N-insertions in productive TCRs than the approximately 670-donor mean. In a later analysis, HLA-associated TCR beta chains were found to be more clonally expanded and to have lower generation probabilities than equally common non-associated chains.

The CDR3 covers 15 residues, taking in both the cysteine and the phenylalanine. Only the CDR3 part of the read is kept: 45 bases, read in frame from the first base. V trim: 5 bases; J trim: 3 bases; unmatched bases: 10. CDR1 and CDR2 (SEHNR, FQNEAQ) derive from the germline V gene (reference sequence). The receptor's source is a male donor in good health and CMV-seronegative. The chain is encoded by TRBV7-9 joined to TRBJ2-7; the junction holds 7 bases that match TRBD1. What was sequenced was PBMCs. The encoded CDR3 is CASSPEGGSGYEQYF. The DNA sequence follows: TGTGCCAGCAGCCCCGAAGGGGGCAGTGGCTACGAGCAGTACTTC.